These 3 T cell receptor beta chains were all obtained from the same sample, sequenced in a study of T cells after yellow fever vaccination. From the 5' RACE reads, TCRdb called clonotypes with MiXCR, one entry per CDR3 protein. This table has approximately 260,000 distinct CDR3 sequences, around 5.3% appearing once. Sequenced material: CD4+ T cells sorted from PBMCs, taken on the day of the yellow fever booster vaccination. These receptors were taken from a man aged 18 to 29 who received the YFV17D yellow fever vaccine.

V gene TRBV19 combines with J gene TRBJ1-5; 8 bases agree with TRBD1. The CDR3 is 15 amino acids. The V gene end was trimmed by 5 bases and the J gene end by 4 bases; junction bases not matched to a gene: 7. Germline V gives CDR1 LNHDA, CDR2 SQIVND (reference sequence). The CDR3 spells CASSGDRGVNQPQHF. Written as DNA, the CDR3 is TGTGCCAGTAGTGGAGACAGGGGTGTTAATCAGCCCCAGCATTTT.

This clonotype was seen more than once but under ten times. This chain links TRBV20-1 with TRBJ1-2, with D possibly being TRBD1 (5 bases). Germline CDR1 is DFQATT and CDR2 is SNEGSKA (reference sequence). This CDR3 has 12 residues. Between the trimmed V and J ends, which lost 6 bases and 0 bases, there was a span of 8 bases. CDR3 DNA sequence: TGCAGTGCCCCGGGACCTAACTATGGCTACACCTTC. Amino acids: CSAPGPNYGYTF.

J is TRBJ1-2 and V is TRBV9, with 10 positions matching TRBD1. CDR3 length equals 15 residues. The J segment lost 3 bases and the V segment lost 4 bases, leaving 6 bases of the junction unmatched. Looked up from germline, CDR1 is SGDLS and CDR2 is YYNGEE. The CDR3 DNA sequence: TGTGCCAGCAGCCTCCGGACAGGGGGTGACTATGGCTACACCTTC. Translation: CASSLRTGGDYGYTF.